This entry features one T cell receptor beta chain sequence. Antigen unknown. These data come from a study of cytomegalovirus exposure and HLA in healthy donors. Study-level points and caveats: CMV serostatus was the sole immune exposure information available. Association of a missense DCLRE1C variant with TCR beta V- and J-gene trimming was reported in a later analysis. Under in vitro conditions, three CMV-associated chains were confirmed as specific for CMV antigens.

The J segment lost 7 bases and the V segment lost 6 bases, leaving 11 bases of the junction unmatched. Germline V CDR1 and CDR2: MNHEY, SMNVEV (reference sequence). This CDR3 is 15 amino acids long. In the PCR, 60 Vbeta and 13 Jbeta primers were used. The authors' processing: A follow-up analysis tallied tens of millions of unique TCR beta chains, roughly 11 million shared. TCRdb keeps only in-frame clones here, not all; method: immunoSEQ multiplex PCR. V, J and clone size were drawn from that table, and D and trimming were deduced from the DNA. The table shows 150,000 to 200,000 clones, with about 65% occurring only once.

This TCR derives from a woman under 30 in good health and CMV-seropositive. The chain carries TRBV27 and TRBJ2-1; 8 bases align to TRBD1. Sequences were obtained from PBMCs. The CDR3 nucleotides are TGTGCCAGCAGGCCGGGACAGGTTTTTCTAAATGAGCAGTTCTTC. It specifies CASRPGQVFLNEQFF.